One T cell receptor (beta chain) is described in this entry. The data stem from a study of T cells in Graves' hyperthyroidism and ophthalmopathy. The CDR3 consists of 14 residues. V gave up 3 bases and J gave up 3 bases; unmatched junction bases: 4. Germline CDR1 reads GTSNPN; CDR2 reads SVGIG (reference sequence). The investigators amplified TCR beta CDR3 regions from RNA transcripts. The TCR CDR3 first-round RT-PCR relied on the HTBI primer set. From the multiplex PCR reads, TCRdb called clonotypes with MiXCR, one entry per CDR3 protein. The sample records roughly 530,000 distinct CDR3 sequences, over 15% being singletons.

The rearrangement links TRBV30 to TRBJ1-5; TRBD1 matches 8 bases. Specimen: blood. This receptor was obtained from a young woman with Graves' ophthalmopathy. The DNA for the CDR3 is TGTGCCTGGAGGGGACAGGACCTCAATCAGCCCCAGCATTTT. It specifies CAWRGQDLNQPQHF.